The 3 T cell receptor beta chains in this list originate from one sample, sequenced in a study of regulatory T cells in long-lasting Graves disease. Described time point: persistent/refractory GD, antithyroid drugs over 5 years with positive TRAb. RNA from PBMCs was the source of the TCR library. The authors built TCR beta libraries using iRepertoire HTBI primers and Arm-PCR of CDR3 regions. TCRdb recomputed calls from the multiplex PCR reads with MiXCR, one row per CDR3 protein. The sample gives roughly 500,000 distinct CDR3 sequences, 20% of which show up once; 6.5% to 8% is in the top ten. Here the sequenced sample was peripheral blood mononuclear cells (PBMCs), taken when the disease was refractory, from a patient treated with antithyroid drugs. These receptors originate from a female donor with Graves disease.

This clonotype occurred many times. The chain recombines TRBV12-3 or TRBV12-4 with TRBJ1-5; D is ambiguous. The CDR3 runs 13 residues. V lost 5 bases, J lost 5 bases, and 10 bases lay in between. The CDR3 reads CASSTSPDQPQHF. In DNA form, the CDR3 reads TGTGCCAGCAGTACCAGCCCGGATCAGCCCCAGCATTTT.

In its sample, this clonotype was seen many times. The chain is built from TRBV28 and TRBJ2-7, with no clear D. Germline assignment: CDR1 MDHEN and CDR2 SYDVKM. This CDR3 is built from 14 residues. The V end lost 5 bases, the J end lost 5 bases, and 16 bases lay between the germline ends. The CDR3: CASSSLGSMDEQYF. CDR3 bases: TGTGCCAGCAGTAGCCTTGGGTCCATGGACGAGCAGTACTTC.

This clonotype was observed at least ten times. CDR3 DNA sequence: TGTGCCAGCAGCTTTGGAAACTCTGGGGCCAACGTCCTGACTTTC. Its protein is CASSFGNSGANVLTF. The genes are TRBV11-2 and TRBJ2-6; D gene uncertain. Deletions cut 3 bases from V and 0 bases from J, with 6 bases between. The CDR3 contains 15 residues. The germline gives CDR1 SGHAT, CDR2 FQNNGV.